The 21 T cell receptor beta chains presented below share a single source sample, sequenced in a study of blood T cell repertoires in COVID-19. Repertoires were generated with immunoSEQ multiplex PCR, while TCRdb's copy carries only in-frame clones and drops some. The table includes 100,000 to 140,000 clones, approximately 88% detected once. The sequenced material came from peripheral blood. The receptor set was obtained from a middle-aged man with active or convalescent COVID-19.

This chain connects TRBV4-3 to TRBJ1-3; unclear D gene. CDR3 size: 16 residues. Germline loops: CDR1 LGHNA, CDR2 YSLEER. Between the trimmed V and J ends, which lost 0 bases and 1 base, there was a span of 10 bases. CDR3 DNA sequence: TGCGCCAGCAGCCAAGAGTTAGTCCGGTCTGGAAACACCATATATTTT. This codes for CASSQELVRSGNTIYF.

This chain links TRBV29-1 with TRBJ2-1, with D possibly TRBD1 on 6 matching bases. The CDR3 has 13 residues. Per the germline V gene, CDR1 is SQVTM and CDR2 is ANQGSEA. Trimming cost V 5 bases and J 6 bases, with 14 bases left between them. The CDR3 sequence: CSVLGASRNEQFF. CDR3 DNA sequence: TGCAGCGTTTTGGGGGCTAGTCGCAATGAGCAGTTCTTC.

This clone was found a few times. V gene TRBV3-1 (or the pseudogene TRBV3-2) combines with J gene TRBJ2-7, with 8 positions matching TRBD1. From germline, CDR1 is LGHDT and CDR2 YNNKEL (reference sequence). The ends lost 6 bases at V and 0 bases at J; junction bases unmatched: 4. The CDR3 sequence is 14 residues long. The chain's CDR3 is CASSRTGYSYEQYF. The CDR3 DNA sequence: TGTGCCAGCAGTCGGACAGGGTACTCCTACGAGCAGTACTTC.

This chain joins TRBV6-5 and TRBJ1-6; TRBD1 might be the D (5 bases). The germline V gene encodes CDR1 MNHEY and CDR2 SVGAGI. Between the trimmed V and J ends, which lost 2 bases and 7 bases, there was a span of 12 bases. This CDR3 is built from 15 residues. The DNA of the CDR3 is TGTGCCAGCAGTTACGGGGCATCCCCGAATTCACCCCTCCACTTT. This translates into CASSYGASPNSPLHF.

The chain combines TRBV7-8 with TRBJ2-1; the match to TRBD1 covers 9 bases. CDR1 is SGHVS, CDR2 FQNEAQ, per germline. V lost 5 bases to trimming and J lost 14 bases; unmatched junction nucleotides: 10. There are 13 residues in the CDR3. The CDR3 DNA follows: TGTGCCAGCAGCCGCCACGGGACAGGGTCGGAGTTCTTC. This sequence encodes CASSRHGTGSEFF.

This chain connects TRBV6-5 to TRBJ1-2, with 9 bases aligning to TRBD1. This CDR3 is built from 16 residues. V dropped 2 bases and J dropped 2; count of bases not matched to a gene: 6. Per germline, CDR1 MNHEY and CDR2 SVGAGI. The CDR3 nucleotides read TGTGCCAGCAGTTACACACAGGGGGCCCTCAACTATGGCTACACCTTC. The encoded protein is CASSYTQGALNYGYTF.

The gene calls are TRBV19 and TRBJ2-3, with 9 bases aligning to TRBD2. The CDR3 spans 13 residues. Germline V gives CDR1 LNHDA, CDR2 SQIVND (reference sequence). J lost 2 bases, V lost 10 bases, and 4 bases had no gene match. Written as DNA, the CDR3 is TGTGCCACCGCGGGGGGGCACACAGATACGCAGTATTTT. Amino acid sequence: CATAGGHTDTQYF.

The V and J genes are TRBV7-8 and TRBJ1-1; the match to TRBD1 covers 9 bases. V lost 6 bases, J lost 10 bases, and 21 bases stayed unmatched. Germline V lookup: CDR1 SGHVS, CDR2 FQNEAQ. This CDR3 region has 17 residues. The CDR3 reads CASRRDRQGVVGSGAFF. Here the CDR3 DNA reads TGTGCCAGCAGGAGAGACCGACAGGGGGTAGTGGGCTCGGGAGCTTTCTTT. Complete variable domain (other parts from reference TRBV7-8 and TRBJ1-1): GAGVSQSPRYKVAKRGQDVALRCDPISGHVSLFWYQQALGQGPEFLTYFQNEAQLDKSGLPSDRFFAERPEGSVSTLKIQRTQQEDSAVYLCASRRDRQGVVGSGAFFGQGTRLTVV.

This chain joins TRBV7-9 and TRBJ1-1, with no clear D. Deletions cut 1 base from V and 1 base from J, with 10 bases between. The CDR3 totals 15 residues. Germline CDR1 SEHNR, CDR2 FQNEAQ (reference sequence). This CDR3 reads CASSLDETSNTEAFF. The CDR3 DNA sequence: TGTGCCAGCAGCTTAGATGAGACTTCGAACACTGAAGCTTTCTTT. The entire variable domain, with the rest obtained from reference TRBV7-9 and TRBJ1-1, is as follows: DTGVSQNPRHKITKRGQNVTFRCDPISEHNRLYWYRQTLGQGPEFLTYFQNEAQLEKSRLLSDRFSAERPKGSFSTLEIQRTEQGDSAMYLCASSLDETSNTEAFFGQGTRLTVV.

The chain has TRBV3-1 (or the pseudogene TRBV3-2) and TRBJ1-2; D is possibly TRBD1 (6 bases). Germline CDR1 and CDR2: LGHDT and YNNKEL (reference sequence). The CDR3 runs to 13 residues. V lost 2 bases and J 7 bases, leaving 11 bases between the germline ends. The CDR3: CASSQSGEGGYTF. The CDR3 DNA reads TGTGCCAGCAGCCAATCAGGGGAAGGTGGCTACACCTTC.

The V gene is TRBV19, the J gene TRBJ1-5; 7 bases line up with TRBD1. Trimming removed 0 bases from V and 6 bases from J; junction bases left unmatched: 5. This CDR3 has 15 amino acids. Germline-derived CDR1 and CDR2 are LNHDA and SQIVND (reference sequence). CDR3: CASSIDRGLSQPQHF. The CDR3 DNA sequence: TGTGCCAGTAGTATAGACAGGGGGTTGAGTCAGCCCCAGCATTTT.

This clone was counted a single time. This chain links TRBV25-1 with TRBJ2-7; tentatively, D is TRBD1 (5 bases). This CDR3 comprises 12 residues. Deletions cut 5 bases from V and 4 bases from J, with 9 bases between. Germline V gene sequence: CDR1 MGHDK, CDR2 SYGVNS. The CDR3: CASSQTEYEQYF. In DNA, the CDR3 is TGTGCCAGCAGTCAGACAGAGTACGAGCAGTACTTC.

The chain employs TRBV28 and TRBJ1-1; 9 bases are shared with TRBD1. J lost 7 bases, V lost 3 bases, and 15 bases had no gene match. This CDR3 is built from 17 residues. Germline values: CDR1 MDHEN, CDR2 SYDVKM. CDR3 protein: CASSFSATGGYVYEAFF. CDR3 nucleotide sequence: TGTGCCAGCAGTTTTTCGGCGACAGGGGGGTACGTTTATGAAGCTTTCTTT.

The rearrangement links TRBV4-3 to TRBJ2-2; 14 bases match TRBD2. The CDR3 extends over 17 amino acids. CDR1 and CDR2 (germline): LGHNA, YSLEER. V was pared by 2 bases and J by 5 bases, with 4 bases of the junction left unmatched. CDR3 protein: CASSQTGLAGVTGELFF. As DNA, the CDR3 is TGCGCCAGCAGCCAAACGGGACTAGCGGGAGTAACCGGGGAGCTGTTTTTT.

The chain carries TRBV7-2 and TRBJ2-1; 9 bases line up with TRBD2. CDR1 SGHTA and CDR2 FQGNSA come from the germline V gene. Trimming removed 0 bases from V and 6 bases from J; junction bases left unmatched: 3. The CDR3 loop spans 15 amino acids. CDR3 sequence reads: CASSLALAGLNEQFF. For the CDR3, the DNA is TGTGCCAGCAGCTTAGCACTAGCGGGTCTCAATGAGCAGTTCTTC.

The rearrangement links TRBV9 to TRBJ2-7; 12 positions agree with TRBD2. This CDR3 contains 14 residues. CDR1 is SGDLS and CDR2 is YYNGEE in the germline V gene. The ends lost 0 bases at V and 8 bases at J; junction bases unmatched: 3. CDR3 loop: CASSVEGLAGQQYF. The CDR3 DNA is TGTGCCAGCAGCGTAGAGGGACTAGCGGGCCAGCAGTACTTC.

The table lists this clone with a few counts. The chain uses TRBV5-1 and TRBJ2-1, with 8 positions matching TRBD2. Looked up from germline, CDR1 is SGHRS and CDR2 is YFSETQ. V was pared by 2 bases and J by 0 bases, with 7 bases of the junction left unmatched. The CDR3 loop spans 17 amino acids. CDR3 sequence reads: CASSFYPSGSSYNEQFF. In DNA, the CDR3 is TGCGCCAGCAGCTTTTATCCGAGCGGGAGCTCCTACAATGAGCAGTTCTTC.

The V call is TRBV28, the J call TRBJ1-1; D not resolved. The length of the CDR3 is 13 residues. The V and J ends lost 3 bases and 1 base respectively, with 6 bases between them. Germline CDR1 MDHEN, CDR2 SYDVKM. This CDR3 reads CASSFLANTEAFF. The CDR3 nucleotides are TGTGCCAGCAGTTTCCTAGCGAACACTGAAGCTTTCTTT.

The chain recombines TRBV5-1 with TRBJ1-4; D gene ambiguous. The germline CDR1 and CDR2 sequences are SGHRS and YFSETQ. The CDR3 covers 13 residues. Trimming removed 1 base from V and 8 bases from J, with 9 bases in between. In DNA form, the CDR3 reads TGCGCCAGCAGCTTGTTACAGCACGAAAAACTGTTTTTT. As protein: CASSLLQHEKLFF.

This sequence joins TRBV5-4 and TRBJ2-3; 12 bases agree with TRBD2. The CDR3 length is 16 residues. The V and J ends lost 2 bases and 2 bases, in that order; junction bases with no gene match: 3. Germline values: CDR1 SGHNT, CDR2 YYREEE (reference sequence). The CDR3 bases are TGTGCCAGCAGCTTACGACTAGCGGGAGACACAGATACGCAGTATTTT. Translating it yields CASSLRLAGDTDTQYF.

This clone was seen more than once but under ten times. This chain's CDR3 is CAWSDRGELFF. Here the CDR3 DNA reads TGTGCCTGGAGTGATCGCGGGGAGCTGTTTTTT. The V and J genes are TRBV30 and TRBJ2-2; no clear D gene. The CDR3 totals 11 residues. From germline, CDR1 is GTSNPN and CDR2 SVGIG (reference sequence). V dropped 1 base and J dropped 7 bases, with 4 bases sitting between them. The entire variable domain, with the rest obtained from reference TRBV30 and TRBJ2-2, is as follows: SQTIHQWPATLVQPVGSPLSLECTVEGTSNPNLYWYRQAAGRGLQLLFYSVGIGQISSEVPQNLSASRPQDRQFILSSKKLLLSDSGFYLCAWSDRGELFFGEGSRLTVL.